The rows below give T cell receptor beta chains drawn from one sample of a study of OX40 agonist ivuxolimab in advanced cancers. Profiling relied on immunoSEQ multiplex PCR, and the TCRdb table lists in-frame clones only, not all of them. The sample holds 80,000 or so clones; approximately 85% are singletons and the top ten take 2% to 2.5%. The starting material was CD4+ or CD8+ T cells sorted from blood, obtained in a trial of the OX40 agonist ivuxolimab. The receptors come from an adult with an advanced solid tumor such as melanoma, head and neck, liver or kidney cancer. Each CDR3 is given with its conserved first and last residue. Fields, in order: J gene, V gene, clone size, D gene, CDR3 protein, CDR3 DNA. The D gene is left open where the match is weak. Clone size is not always given. Where it is, it says once, few, many or a class for expanded clones.

>TRBJ2-7|TRBV6-6|NA|NA
CASSFTSGPLREQYF
TGTGCCAGCAGTTTTACTTCAGGTCCCTTGCGCGAGCAGTACTTC
>TRBJ1-3|TRBV6-6|NA|NA
CASSYAGGHGNTIYF
TGTGCCAGCAGTTACGCTGGGGGCCATGGAAACACCATATATTTT
>TRBJ1-6|TRBV4-2|NA|NA
CASSQTDRVDSPLHF
TGTGCCAGCAGCCAAACGGACAGAGTCGATTCACCCCTCCACTTT
>TRBJ1-5|TRBV7-2|NA|NA
CASSYSGPSNQPQHF
TGTGCCAGCAGCTACAGTGGGCCGAGCAATCAGCCCCAGCATTTT
>TRBJ2-4|TRBV18|NA|NA
CASSPDRIAKNIQYF
TGTGCCAGCTCACCAGACAGAATAGCCAAAAACATTCAGTACTTC
>TRBJ1-2|TRBV28|NA|TRBD1
CASSRRDRSNYGYTF
TGTGCCAGCAGTAGGCGGGACAGATCTAACTATGGCTACACCTTC
>TRBJ2-1|TRBV11-2|NA|NA
CASSLAGASSEQFF
TGTGCCAGCAGCTTGGCGGGGGCGTCATCTGAGCAGTTCTTC
>TRBJ2-1|TRBV7-7|NA|TRBD2
CASSPPGGEQFF
TGTGCCAGCAGCCCACCGGGGGGTGAGCAGTTCTTC
>TRBJ2-5|TRBV27|NA|NA
CASSLFGAWGSQETQYF
TGTGCCAGCAGTTTATTCGGGGCCTGGGGTTCCCAAGAGACCCAGTACTTC
>TRBJ2-3|TRBV7-2|few|NA
CASSLRSSTDTQYF
TGTGCCAGCAGTCTGCGGTCTAGCACAGATACGCAGTATTTT
>TRBJ2-4|TRBV5-6|NA|NA
CASSSQGGAKNIQYF
TGTGCCAGCAGCTCTCAAGGGGGGGCCAAAAACATTCAGTACTTC
>TRBJ2-3|TRBV19|once|NA
CASSPRNTDTQYF
TGTGCCAGTAGTCCGCGGAACACAGATACGCAGTATTTT
>TRBJ1-2|TRBV5-4|NA|NA
CASSLGGVIGGYTF
TGTGCCAGCAGCTTGGGGGGGGTAATCGGTGGCTACACCTTC
>TRBJ1-4|TRBV2|once|NA
CASSTVSTNEKLFF
TGTGCCAGCAGTACGGTGTCAACTAATGAAAAACTGTTTTTT
>TRBJ1-5|TRBV27|NA|TRBD1
CASRPGGGVQPQHF
TGTGCCAGCAGGCCAGGGGGTGGTGTGCAGCCCCAGCATTTT
>TRBJ2-6|TRBV6-6|NA|NA
CASTIRSSGANVLTF
TGTGCCAGCACCATCAGGAGCTCTGGGGCCAACGTCCTGACTTTC
>TRBJ2-5|TRBV18|NA|NA
CASSPLTAVETQYF
TGTGCCAGCTCACCACTCACCGCGGTGGAGACCCAGTACTTC
>TRBJ2-1|TRBV7-3|NA|NA
CASSAPGSSYNEQFF
TGTGCCAGCAGCGCCCCGGGGAGTTCCTACAATGAGCAGTTCTTC
>TRBJ1-1|TRBV4-2|NA|NA
CATRGVGNTEAFF
TGTGCCACCAGGGGAGTAGGGAACACTGAAGCTTTCTTT
>TRBJ1-4|TRBV15|NA|NA
CATNLRDGKLFF
TGTGCCACCAACCTCCGGGACGGGAAACTGTTTTTT
>TRBJ2-1|TRBV7-6|NA|NA
CASSFGGPYNEQFF
TGTGCCAGCAGCTTCGGGGGGCCTTACAATGAGCAGTTCTTC
>TRBJ2-2|TRBV25-1|NA|TRBD1
CASSDPRDRGVGELFF
TGTGCCAGCAGTGACCCCCGGGACAGAGGGGTCGGGGAGCTGTTTTTT
>TRBJ1-6|TRBV5-3|few|NA
CARLFRRTPCKPLHF
TGTGCCAGACTCTTCCGTCGGACGCCGTGTAAACCCCTCCACTTT
>TRBJ1-5|TRBV6-6|NA|NA
CASSYPAGAGQPQHF
TGTGCCAGCAGTTACCCAGCCGGGGCGGGTCAGCCCCAGCATTTT
>TRBJ2-5|TRBV4-2|NA|TRBD1
CASSPRDEGAGETQYF
TGTGCCAGCAGCCCGCGCGATGAGGGGGCTGGGGAGACCCAGTACTTC
>TRBJ2-7|TRBV5-1|NA|NA
CASSFGGRTGPNEQYF
TGCGCCAGCAGCTTTGGGGGGAGGACCGGTCCGAACGAGCAGTACTTC
>TRBJ2-2|TRBV5-1|NA|NA
CASSSASLAATGELFF
TGCGCCAGCAGCTCTGCCTCCTTAGCCGCCACCGGGGAGCTGTTTTTT
>TRBJ1-1|TRBV29-1|NA|NA
CSARGGRNEAFF
TGCAGCGCGCGGGGGGGGCGAAATGAAGCTTTCTTT
>TRBJ2-6|TRBV7-2|NA|TRBD1
CASSRDRAGANVLTF
TGTGCCAGCAGCCGGGACAGGGCTGGGGCCAACGTCCTGACTTTC
>TRBJ2-2|TRBV9|NA|NA
CASSVEITGELFF
TGTGCCAGCAGCGTAGAGATCACCGGGGAGCTGTTTTTT
>TRBJ2-6|TRBV9|NA|TRBD1
CASSEQGAGANVLTF
TGTGCCAGCAGCGAACAGGGGGCTGGGGCCAACGTCCTGACTTTC
>TRBJ1-1|TRBV4-2|NA|NA
CASSQAIGAEGTEAFF
TGTGCCAGCAGCCAAGCTATTGGGGCTGAGGGCACTGAAGCTTTCTTT
>TRBJ2-1|TRBV7-2|NA|TRBD2
CASSSGLAYNEQFF
TGTGCCAGCAGCTCGGGACTAGCCTACAATGAGCAGTTCTTC
>TRBJ1-4|TRBV4-1|NA|NA
CASSPNFATNEKLFF
TGCGCCAGCAGCCCTAATTTTGCAACTAATGAAAAACTGTTTTTT
>TRBJ1-5|TRBV7-2|NA|NA
CASSLVGAGAHQPQHF
TGTGCCAGCAGCTTAGTAGGGGCGGGGGCCCATCAGCCCCAGCATTTT
>TRBJ1-1|TRBV11-3|NA|NA
CASSPWPFFNTEAFF
TGTGCCAGCAGCCCCTGGCCCTTCTTCAACACTGAAGCTTTCTTT
>TRBJ2-1|TRBV10-2|few|NA
CASSESSFGEQFF
TGCGCCAGCAGTGAGTCCTCGTTTGGTGAGCAGTTCTTC
>TRBJ1-2|TRBV4-3|few|NA
CASSQGLGFSGYTF
TGCGCCAGCAGTCAAGGCCTGGGTTTTAGTGGCTACACCTTC
>TRBJ1-2|TRBV11-2|NA|NA
CASSLDWATSKHGYTF
TGTGCCAGCAGCTTAGATTGGGCAACATCCAAGCATGGCTACACCTTC
>TRBJ2-1|TRBV18|once|NA
CASSPPGLDEQFF
TGTGCCAGCTCACCACCCGGGCTTGATGAGCAGTTCTTC
>TRBJ2-2|TRBV5-6|NA|NA
CASSFGHSTGELFF
TGTGCCAGCAGCTTCGGGCACTCCACCGGGGAGCTGTTTTTT
>TRBJ1-1|TRBV7-8|NA|NA
CASSSEARTGMNTEAFF
TGTGCCAGCAGCTCAGAGGCGCGGACGGGCATGAACACTGAAGCTTTCTTT
>TRBJ2-1|TRBV28|few|NA
CASGPQQFF
TGTGCCAGCGGTCCACAGCAGTTCTTC
>TRBJ1-2|TRBV30|few|TRBD1
CASPQDRSYGYTF
TGTGCCTCCCCTCAGGACAGGTCCTATGGCTACACCTTC
>TRBJ2-7|TRBV30|NA|TRBD2
CAWSLWGLAGSYEQYF
TGTGCCTGGAGCCTATGGGGACTAGCGGGCTCCTACGAGCAGTACTTC
>TRBJ1-2|TRBV5-6|NA|NA
CASSRGAVRGYTF
TGTGCCAGCAGCCGAGGGGCAGTCCGGGGCTACACCTTC
>TRBJ2-7|TRBV7-2|NA|NA
CASSLVMQGGEQYF
TGTGCCAGCAGCTTAGTTATGCAGGGAGGAGAGCAGTACTTC
>TRBJ1-2|TRBV7-3|NA|NA
CASSFRVGEGYTF
TGTGCCAGCAGCTTCAGGGTTGGGGAGGGCTACACCTTC
>TRBJ2-7|TRBV18|NA|TRBD2
CASSPPSGAHEQYF
TGTGCCAGCTCACCACCTAGCGGGGCTCACGAGCAGTACTTC
>TRBJ2-2|TRBV4-1|NA|NA
CASSQDRSNTGELFF
TGCGCCAGCAGCCAAGACAGGTCGAACACCGGGGAGCTGTTTTTT
>TRBJ2-7|TRBV28|NA|NA
CASSSLLYEQYF
TGTGCCAGCAGTTCCCTACTCTACGAGCAGTACTTC
>TRBJ1-5|TRBV30|NA|NA
CAWSVGRGYQPQHF
TGTGCCTGGAGTGTCGGACGGGGGTATCAGCCCCAGCATTTT
>TRBJ1-5|TRBV27|NA|NA
CASSFGGSNQPQHF
TGTGCCAGCAGTTTCGGAGGGAGCAATCAGCCCCAGCATTTT
>TRBJ2-3|TRBV4-2|NA|NA
CASSLSQRVADTQYF
TGTGCCAGCAGCCTTTCTCAGCGGGTGGCAGATACGCAGTATTTT
>TRBJ2-1|TRBV7-3|NA|NA
CASSLGPGSYNEQFF
TGTGCCAGCAGCTTAGGTCCGGGCTCCTACAATGAGCAGTTCTTC
>TRBJ1-1|TRBV18|NA|NA
CASSRRLGDLNTEAFF
TGTGCCAGCTCACGGAGGTTGGGGGACTTGAACACTGAAGCTTTCTTT
>TRBJ1-6|TRBV9|NA|NA
CASSVGQNNSPLHF
TGTGCCAGCAGCGTAGGACAGAATAATTCACCCCTCCACTTT
>TRBJ2-7|TRBV30|NA|TRBD2
CAWSVGGTSGYEQYF
TGTGCCTGGAGTGTGGGGGGGACTAGCGGCTACGAGCAGTACTTC
>TRBJ1-1|TRBV28|NA|NA
CASSLSRKNTEAFF
TGTGCCAGCAGTTTGAGCCGAAAGAACACTGAAGCTTTCTTT